This T cell receptor beta chain appears in the sequencing data of a study of shared clonotypes between healthy human individuals. About the research overall: Per donor, three plates held CD4 naive cells, three held CD4 memory, two held CD8 naive and one held CD8 memory. Study-wide points: Sorted-subset sequencing was shown by rarefaction to be incomplete despite large depth.

The authors loaded 200 ng DNA, approximately 30,000 T cell genomes, into sorted-subset replicate PCRs. Measured with immunoSEQ multiplex PCR; TCRdb has only the in-frame clones, and not every one. Among approximately 2.5 million clones listed, approximately 94% were seen once. HIV-negative, healthy adults without recent acute infections or vaccinations were the donors. Germline-derived CDR1 and CDR2 are MDHEN and SYDVKM. Trimming left V 5 bases short and J 0 bases short, with 15 bases between. CDR3 length equals 16 residues. On this clone itself: Antigen specificity is unknown.

Sequenced: naive CD4+ T cells from PBMCs. The subset was: CD45RA+ positively selected. V gene TRBV28 combines with J gene TRBJ2-3; D call uncertain. This receptor was taken from a man between 18 and 35 years old in good health. Some clones in this sample may be carry-over from other donors' samples. The CDR3 DNA follows: TGTGCCAGCAGTACGAACGCGCGTTCCAGCACAGATACGCAGTATTTT. As protein: CASSTNARSSTDTQYF.